Reported below is one T cell receptor beta chain. The record originates from a study of patients and donors after allogeneic stem cell transplantation. The CDR3 runs to 12 residues. Germline assignment: CDR1 DFQATT and CDR2 SNEGSKA (reference sequence). The ends lost 6 bases at V and 2 bases at J; junction bases unmatched: 3. Each CDR3 protein is one row after TCRdb ran MiXCR on the RT-PCR reads. This repertoire shows around 150,000 distinct CDR3 sequences, about 40% found once; its top ten account for roughly 52%. The specimen was blood, either unsorted or a sorted T cell fraction (not recorded which). The rearrangement uses TRBV20-1 and TRBJ1-1; TRBD1 aligns across 7 bases. This receptor was obtained from a human donor who was either an allogeneic HSCT recipient or a stem cell or donor lymphocyte infusion donor (not recorded which). It is not recorded whose cells these are; they may come from a transplant donor. The CDR3 protein is CSADRRNTEAFF. DNA for the CDR3: TGCAGTGCGGACAGGAGAAACACTGAAGCTTTCTTT.